This T cell receptor (beta chain) was recovered during a study of cytomegalovirus exposure and HLA in healthy donors. Study-wide findings and caveats: Being productive about 87% or about 30% of the time was typical of most TCR beta V segments in an earlier analysis.

This clone was seen a few times. What it recognizes is unknown. The germline gives CDR1 SGHDT, CDR2 YYEEEE. CDR3 length: 13 residues. The ends were cut back, 1 base at V and 8 bases at J, with 9 bases in the middle. The PCR contained 60 Vbeta and 13 Jbeta primers. The assay was immunoSEQ multiplex PCR, and TCRdb's table has in-frame clones only and misses some. This repertoire shows under 150,000 clones, over 70% found once; its top ten account for 4% to 4.5%. The chain employs TRBV5-6 and TRBJ1-4; maybe TRBD1 (5 bases). The receptor was derived from a woman in her forties in good health and CMV-seronegative. The material sequenced was PBMCs. The CDR3 nucleotides are TGTGCCAGCAGCTTGTCCCGGGGGGAAAAACTGTTTTTT. This encodes CASSLSRGEKLFF.